These 20 T cell receptor beta chains came from one sample sequenced in a study of blood T cell repertoires in COVID-19. TCRdb's table, derived via immunoSEQ multiplex PCR, lists solely in-frame clones and lacks some. The sample shows about 270,000 clones, 88% of them seen only once. Specimen: PBMCs or T cells enriched from blood (not recorded which). The receptors come from a woman aged 50 to 60 who had recovered from COVID-19.

This chain links TRBV11-2 with TRBJ2-5; D is unclear. V lost 1 base and J 4 bases, leaving 7 bases between the germline ends. Per germline, CDR1 SGHAT and CDR2 FQNNGV. CDR3 length: 13 residues. The CDR3, as DNA: TGTGCCAGCAGCTTAGTACGGTTAGAGACCCAGTACTTC. Translated: CASSLVRLETQYF.

For the CDR3, the DNA is TGTGCCAGCAGGGGGACTAGCGGGAGTATTACAGATACGCAGTATTTT. Its translation: CASRGTSGSITDTQYF. The chain is built from TRBV9 and TRBJ2-3, with 14 bases identical to TRBD2. J was trimmed by 3 bases and V by 5 bases; bases with no gene match: 5. Germline CDR1 reads SGDLS; CDR2 reads YYNGEE. The CDR3 covers 16 residues.

The chain couples TRBV5-1 to TRBJ2-1; 7 nucleotides agree with TRBD1. This CDR3 has 15 residues. The V gene end was trimmed by 4 bases and the J gene end by 6 bases; junction bases not matched to a gene: 10. Germline CDR1 reads SGHRS; CDR2 reads YFSETQ. The CDR3: CASSTTGDEGNEQFF. CDR3 sequence (DNA): TGCGCCAGCAGCACAACAGGGGATGAGGGCAATGAGCAGTTCTTC.

V usage is TRBV4-2 and J usage is TRBJ2-2; tentative D call: TRBD1 (6 bases). V dropped 4 bases and J dropped 2 bases, with 14 bases sitting between them. Per germline, CDR1 LGHNA and CDR2 YNFKEQ. The CDR3 has 16 residues. The CDR3 protein is CASSLSRGVNTGELFF. In DNA, the CDR3 is TGTGCCAGCAGCCTCTCCAGGGGTGTTAACACCGGGGAGCTGTTTTTT.

This chain joins TRBV7-3 and TRBJ1-1; the D is unclear. Germline-derived CDR1 and CDR2 are SGHTA and FQGTGA. V was pared by 4 bases and J by 1 base, with 10 bases between. This CDR3 comprises 14 residues. The CDR3 region is CASSSGSSNTEAFF. The CDR3 nucleotides are TGTGCCAGCAGCTCGGGTTCCTCGAACACTGAAGCTTTCTTT.

V gene TRBV2 combines with J gene TRBJ2-6; D might be TRBD1 (6 bases). CDR1 is SNHLY, CDR2 FYNNEI, per germline. This CDR3 contains 18 residues. V lost 6 bases, J lost 4 bases, and 22 bases lay in between. In DNA form, the CDR3 reads TGTGCCAGCAGGAAAGAAGTGGTCCGAGGGGGAGGGGCCAACGTCCTGACTTTC. The encoded protein is CASRKEVVRGGGANVLTF. Together with reference TRBV2 and TRBJ2-6, the CDR3 gives the full variable domain: EPEVTQTPSHQVTQMGQEVILRCVPISNHLYFYWYRQILGQKVEFLVSFYNNEISEKSEIFDDQFSVERPDGSNFTLKIRSTKLEDSAMYFCASRKEVVRGGGANVLTFGAGSRLTVL.

This rearrangement joins TRBV7-5 to TRBJ2-2; whether TRBD2, the table's D call, matches the DNA was not checked. TRBV7-5 is marked as a pseudogene. The CDR3 covers 14 residues. CDR3: CARSLGLVSGELFF. The DNA for the CDR3 is TGTGCCAGAAGCTTAGGGCTAGTTAGTGGGGAGCTGTTTTTT.

The genes are TRBV9 and TRBJ2-1; 11 nucleotides line up with TRBD2. J was trimmed by 2 bases and V by 4 bases; bases with no gene match: 8. Germline V gene sequence: CDR1 SGDLS, CDR2 YYNGEE. CDR3 length: 17 residues. The CDR3 region is CASSHDKTSGAYNEQFF. As DNA, the CDR3 is TGTGCCAGCAGCCATGACAAGACTAGCGGGGCCTACAATGAGCAGTTCTTC.

The chain recombines TRBV30 with TRBJ1-2, with D possibly matching TRBD1 (6 bases). The germline V and J ends were trimmed by 6 bases and 4 bases, with 15 bases remaining between them. Germline V CDR1 and CDR2: GTSNPN, SVGIG (reference sequence). The CDR3 consists of 13 residues. The CDR3 DNA follows: TGTGCCTGCACCCGCGGACAGTCCTATGGCTACACCTTC. Protein sequence: CACTRGQSYGYTF.

The rearrangement joins TRBV28 to TRBJ1-5, with a weak D call TRBD1 (6 bases). V dropped 2 bases and J dropped 7 bases, with 15 bases sitting between them. The germline V gene has CDR1 MDHEN and CDR2 SYDVKM. This CDR3 spans 15 amino acids. This CDR3 is CASSLAGAQGQPQHF. For the CDR3, the DNA is TGTGCCAGCAGTTTAGCGGGGGCGCAAGGGCAGCCCCAGCATTTT.

The genes are TRBV9 and TRBJ2-1, with a tentative D call TRBD1 (5 bases). The CDR3 is made up of 11 amino acids. V lost 3 bases and J lost 7, with 5 bases in between. The germline V gene has CDR1 SGDLS and CDR2 YYNGEE. This chain's CDR3 is CASSEGNEQFF. Written as DNA, the CDR3 is TGTGCCAGCAGCGAGGGGAATGAGCAGTTCTTC.

The chain couples TRBV28 to TRBJ1-1; the D gene is possibly TRBD1 (6 bases). Germline CDR1 is MDHEN and CDR2 is SYDVKM. This CDR3 spans 12 amino acids. Between the trimmed V and J ends, which lost 7 bases and 1 base, there was a span of 7 bases. The CDR3 protein is CASIGGNTEAFF. CDR3 nucleotides: TGTGCCAGCATAGGGGGGAACACTGAAGCTTTCTTT. The full variable domain, with the rest looked up from reference TRBV28 and TRBJ1-1, is DVKVTQSSRYLVKRTGEKVFLECVQDMDHENMFWYRQDPGLGLRLIYFSYDVKMKEKGDIPEGYSVSREKKERFSLILESASTNQTSMYLCASIGGNTEAFFGQGTRLTVV.

This clone occurred a few times. This rearrangement joins TRBV24-1 to TRBJ2-3, with TRBD2 matching 15 bases. This CDR3 is 17 amino acids long. Unmatched junction bases numbered 6, after V lost 5 bases and J lost 4 bases. From germline, CDR1 is KGHDR and CDR2 SFDVKD. The CDR3 loop is CATSARTSGRDSDTQYF. DNA of the CDR3: TGTGCCACCAGTGCCAGGACTAGCGGGAGGGATTCAGATACGCAGTATTTT.

In the case of this clone: Other DNA sequences of this sample code for an identical CDR3. The chain couples TRBV4-1 to TRBJ1-2, with 7 bases lining up with TRBD1. Germline-derived CDR1 and CDR2 are MGHRA and YSYEKL. V lost 0 bases, J lost 5 bases, and 3 bases stayed unmatched. The CDR3 covers 14 residues. The CDR3, as DNA: TGCGCCAGCAGCCAAGATGGGGACAGTTATGGCTACACCTTC. It is translated as CASSQDGDSYGYTF.

V usage is TRBV3-1 (or the pseudogene TRBV3-2) and J usage is TRBJ1-1; no reliable D call. Trimming pared 4 bases from V and 7 bases from J, leaving 13 bases between. The CDR3 runs to 13 residues. In germline, CDR1 is LGHDT, CDR2 YNNKEL (reference sequence). Here the CDR3 DNA reads TGTGCCAGCAGCCTCGACAAGGCGAGTGAAGCTTTCTTT. Protein: CASSLDKASEAFF.

This sequence joins TRBV10-3 and TRBJ2-2, with D perhaps matching TRBD2 (6 bases). The CDR3 sequence is 14 residues long. Between the trimmed V and J ends, which lost 4 bases and 7 bases, there was a span of 13 bases. CDR1 ENHRY and CDR2 SYGVKD come from the germline V gene. The CDR3 coding sequence is TGTGCCATCAGTGGGGCGGAGGGTCACGGGGAGCTGTTTTTT. It specifies CAISGAEGHGELFF.

The gene calls are TRBV6-5 and TRBJ2-7; 9 bases agree with TRBD1. Looked up from germline, CDR1 is MNHEY and CDR2 is SVGAGI. V shed 8 bases and J 4 bases; nucleotides not matched to a gene: 9. This CDR3 has 14 residues. Written as DNA, the CDR3 is TGTGCCAGCCGACCGGGACAGGGTTGGTACGAGCAGTACTTC. Its protein is CASRPGQGWYEQYF.

This rearrangement joins TRBV7-3 to TRBJ1-6; 8 nucleotides match TRBD1. The CDR3 loop spans 16 amino acids. Germline CDR1 reads SGHTA; CDR2 reads FQGTGA. The V and J ends lost 5 bases and 9 bases, in that order; junction bases with no gene match: 12. DNA of the CDR3: TGTGCCAGCAGCCCACCATACAGGGGGACCCTTTCACCCCTCCACTTT. Encoded protein: CASSPPYRGTLSPLHF. The variable domain in full, with the rest retrieved from reference TRBV7-3 and TRBJ1-6, is GAGVSQTPSNKVTEKGKYVELRCDPISGHTALYWYRQSLGQGPEFLIYFQGTGAADDSGLPNDRFFAVRPEGSVSTLKIQRTERGDSAVYLCASSPPYRGTLSPLHFGNGTRLTVT.

This clone appeared once. V gene TRBV10-3 combines with J gene TRBJ2-7; tentatively, D is TRBD2 (5 bases). CDR3 length equals 11 residues. Trimming cost V 8 bases and J 7 bases, with 12 bases left between them. Germline CDR1 and CDR2: ENHRY and SYGVKD. The CDR3 bases are TGTGCCATCCGGTCTGGGGAGGAGCAGTACTTC. This translates into CAIRSGEEQYF.

As to this clone: The junction and the germline gene differ at one end; a read error may be behind it. The chain links TRBV3-1 (or the pseudogene TRBV3-2) to TRBJ2-2; 9 nucleotides align to TRBD2. Germline V gene sequence: CDR1 LGHDT, CDR2 YNNKEL (reference sequence). The CDR3 sequence is 18 residues long. The CDR3 here is CASTQGYSGRIGTGELFF. The DNA for the CDR3 is TGTGCCAGCACCCAAGGGTATAGCGGGAGAATCGGCACCGGGGAGCTGTTTTTT.